This TCR beta chain was found in a study of blood T cell repertoires in COVID-19. The protocol was immunoSEQ multiplex PCR, while the TCRdb copy is restricted to in-frame clones and leaves out a portion. This sample has approximately 250,000 clones, with around 90% found just once. A single count supports this clone. The CDR3 totals 17 residues. V lost 10 bases, J lost 7 bases, and 29 bases lay in between. Germline CDR1 reads SGHVS; CDR2 reads FQNEAQ. The chain has TRBV7-8 and TRBJ2-1; tentative D call: TRBD2 (6 bases). Sample: PBMCs or T cells enriched from blood (not recorded which). The sequence was obtained from a woman aged 40 to 50 who had been exposed to COVID-19. CDR3 in amino acids: CATDPRRPKSGRNEQFF. Written as DNA, the CDR3 is TGTGCCACCGATCCCCGGAGGCCTAAGTCCGGGAGAAATGAGCAGTTCTTC.